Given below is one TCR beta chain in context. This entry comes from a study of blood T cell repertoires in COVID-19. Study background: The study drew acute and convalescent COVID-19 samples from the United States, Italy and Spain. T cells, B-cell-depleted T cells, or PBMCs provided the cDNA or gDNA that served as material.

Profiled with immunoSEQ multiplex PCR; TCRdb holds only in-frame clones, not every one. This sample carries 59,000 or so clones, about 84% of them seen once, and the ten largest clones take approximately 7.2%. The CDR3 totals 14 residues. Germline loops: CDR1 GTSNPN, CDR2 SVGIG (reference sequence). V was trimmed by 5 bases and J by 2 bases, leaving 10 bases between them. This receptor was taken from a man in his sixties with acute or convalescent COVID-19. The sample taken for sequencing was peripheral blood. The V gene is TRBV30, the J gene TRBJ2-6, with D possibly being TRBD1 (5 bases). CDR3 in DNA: TGTGCCTGGGCCCCGGACACTGGGGCCAACGTCCTGACTTTC. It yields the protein CAWAPDTGANVLTF.